Included here is one T cell receptor (beta chain) sequence, with context. This specimen comes from a study of T-cell reconstitution after alpha-beta-depleted transplantation in children. The TCRbeta library was prepared with unique molecular identifiers. TCRdb recomputed calls from the PCR reads with MiXCR, one row per CDR3 protein. This table has 500,000 to 600,000 distinct CDR3 sequences, around 18% appearing once. This sample comprised PBMCs from the stem cell graft donor, obtained from the stem cell graft. This clonotype was sampled from a human donor who donated a stem cell graft to a child with acute lymphoblastic leukemia.

CDR3 protein: CASSLGLSSGGMQETQYF. The CDR3 nucleotides are TGTGCCAGCAGCTTAGGGCTCTCTAGCGGGGGAATGCAAGAGACCCAGTACTTC. The chain is built from TRBV7-2 and TRBJ2-5, with 10 bases that match TRBD2. This CDR3 contains 18 residues. Germline V gene sequence: CDR1 SGHTA, CDR2 FQGNSA. The J segment lost 2 bases and the V segment lost 1 base, leaving 10 bases of the junction unmatched.